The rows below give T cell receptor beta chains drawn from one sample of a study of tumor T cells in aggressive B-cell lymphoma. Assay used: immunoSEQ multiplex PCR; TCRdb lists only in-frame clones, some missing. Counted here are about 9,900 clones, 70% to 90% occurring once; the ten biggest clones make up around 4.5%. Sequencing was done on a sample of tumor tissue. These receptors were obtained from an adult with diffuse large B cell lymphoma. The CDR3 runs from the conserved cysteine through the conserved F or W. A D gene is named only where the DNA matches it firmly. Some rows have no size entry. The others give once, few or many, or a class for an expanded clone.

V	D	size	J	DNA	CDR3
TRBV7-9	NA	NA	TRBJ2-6	TGTGCCAGCAGCTTAGCGCTCCGCGACTGGGCCAACGTCCTGACTTTC	CASSLALRDWANVLTF
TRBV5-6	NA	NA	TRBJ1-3	TGTGCCAGCAGCTTGGCTTGGAGTGGAAACACCATATATTTT	CASSLAWSGNTIYF
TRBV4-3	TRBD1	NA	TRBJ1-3	TGCGCCAGCAGCCAGGGACAGGGTGATTCTGGAAACACCATATATTTT	CASSQGQGDSGNTIYF
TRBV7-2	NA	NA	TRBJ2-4	TGTGCCAGCAGCTTTACAGGTCGGACCAAAAACATTCAGTACTTC	CASSFTGRTKNIQYF
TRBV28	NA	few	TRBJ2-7	TGTGCCAGCAGCCCCGCGGGACTGGGCTACGAGCAGTACTTC	CASSPAGLGYEQYF
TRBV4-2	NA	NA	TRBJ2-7	TGTGCCAGCAGCCAAGTGATAGGTACTAGCTTGGGCGAGCAGTACTTC	CASSQVIGTSLGEQYF
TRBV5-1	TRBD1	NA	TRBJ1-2	TGCGCCAGCAGCTTGGGGCCAACCACAGGGGAGTCCTATGGCTACACCTTC	CASSLGPTTGESYGYTF
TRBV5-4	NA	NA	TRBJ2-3	TGTGCCAGCAGCTCCCCGGACATGTACACAGATACGCAGTATTTT	CASSSPDMYTDTQYF
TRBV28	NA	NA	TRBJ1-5	TGTGCCAGCAGTTTACAGGGTTATCAGCCCCAGCATTTT	CASSLQGYQPQHF
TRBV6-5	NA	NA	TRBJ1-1	TGTGCCAGCAATTACGGGTACCGAGGTGAAGCTTTCTTT	CASNYGYRGEAFF
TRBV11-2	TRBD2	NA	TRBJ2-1	TGTGCCAGCAGCTTAGGCCCAGCGGGAAACAATGAGCAATTCTTC	CASSLGPAGNNEQFF
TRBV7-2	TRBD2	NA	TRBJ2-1	TGTGCCAGCAGCTTAGCGGGACTAGCGCTGAACAATGAGCAGTTCTTC	CASSLAGLALNNEQFF
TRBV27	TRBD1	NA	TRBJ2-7	TGTGCCAGCAGTTTATCCGGGACAGTTACCTACGAGCAGTACTTC	CASSLSGTVTYEQYF
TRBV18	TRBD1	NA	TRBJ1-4	TGTGCCAGCTTAAGCTGGACAGGGGAGGATGAAAAACTGTTTTTT	CASLSWTGEDEKLFF
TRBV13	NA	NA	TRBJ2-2	TGTGCCAGCAACAGGCGGGGTGGCACCGGGGAGCTGTTTTTT	CASNRRGGTGELFF